This T cell receptor beta chain was sequenced during a study of shared clonotypes between healthy human individuals. The study's findings and limits: Memory subsets generally showed lower estimated richness than naive subsets. The represented genetic and exposure-history diversity was limited by the small number of donors.

This clone has a single count. The antigen is undetermined. Repertoires were generated with immunoSEQ multiplex PCR, while TCRdb's copy carries only in-frame clones and drops some. Of roughly 1.5 million clones in the sample, approximately 98% were seen once. The CDR3 totals 13 residues. Trimming left V 4 bases short and J 4 bases short, with 9 bases between. CDR1 is SGHNT, CDR2 YYREEE, per germline (reference sequence). The chain carries TRBV5-4 and TRBJ1-3, with D perhaps TRBD1 (5 bases). This clonotype was obtained from a man aged 25-45 years in good health. Sequencing used naive CD4+ T cells sorted from blood. The subset is: CD45RA+ positively selected. CDR3 loop: CASSKGLGNTIYF. Here the CDR3 DNA reads TGTGCCAGCAGCAAGGGACTGGGAAACACCATATATTTT.